This T cell receptor (beta chain) was captured in a study of blood T cell repertoires in COVID-19. Study information: The study drew acute and convalescent COVID-19 samples from the United States, Italy and Spain.

Authors' analysis steps: Reference gene primer amplification yielded estimated nucleated cell counts. Some clones are missing from TCRdb's copy, which holds only in-frame ones; the method was immunoSEQ multiplex PCR. The V and J calls and clone size come from that table; D and trimming were worked out from the DNA. The data hold about 200,000 clones, with approximately 87% observed a single time. The sequencing sample was made of peripheral blood. This TCR was recovered from a woman aged 45-65 years with acute or convalescent COVID-19.

The CDR3 DNA reads as TGTGCCTGGAGTCGGGACAGGGGGTATGAGACCCAGTACTTC. Protein sequence: CAWSRDRGYETQYF. The V gene is TRBV30, the J gene TRBJ2-5, with 11 bases identical to TRBD1. The germline CDR1 and CDR2 sequences are GTSNPN and SVGIG (reference sequence). After removal of 2 bases from V and 5 bases from J, the junction contained 4 bases not matched to a gene. There are 14 residues in the CDR3. Full variable domain (rest looked up from reference TRBV30 and TRBJ2-5): SQTIHQWPATLVQPVGSPLSLECTVEGTSNPNLYWYRQAAGRGLQLLFYSVGIGQISSEVPQNLSASRPQDRQFILSSKKLLLSDSGFYLCAWSRDRGYETQYFGPGTRLLVL.